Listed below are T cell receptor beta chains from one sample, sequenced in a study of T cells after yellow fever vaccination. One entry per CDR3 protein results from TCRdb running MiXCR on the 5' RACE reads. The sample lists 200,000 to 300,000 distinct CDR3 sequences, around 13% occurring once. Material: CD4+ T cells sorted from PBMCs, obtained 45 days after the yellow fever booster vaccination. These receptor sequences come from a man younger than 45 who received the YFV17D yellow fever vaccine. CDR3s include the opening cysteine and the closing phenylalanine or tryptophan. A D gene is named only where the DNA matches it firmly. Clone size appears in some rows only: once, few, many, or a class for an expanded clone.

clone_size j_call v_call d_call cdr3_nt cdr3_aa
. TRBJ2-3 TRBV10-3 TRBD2 TGTGCCATCAGCCAGCGGGAGCGCACAGATACGCAGTATTTT CAISQRERTDTQYF
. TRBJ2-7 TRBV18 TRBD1 TGTGCCAGCTCCCTAGATCCGGGACAGGGTCTACGCTACGAGCAGTACTTC CASSLDPGQGLRYEQYF
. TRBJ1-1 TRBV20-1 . TGCAGTGCGAGTCCTCGAGGCACTGAAGCTTTCTTT CSASPRGTEAFF
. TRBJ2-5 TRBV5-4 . TGTGCCAGCAGCTTGAGATGGAGCGGAGAGACCCAGTACTTC CASSLRWSGETQYF
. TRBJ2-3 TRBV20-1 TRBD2 TGCAGTGCTGTCTCGGGAGGAACAGATACGCAGTATTTT CSAVSGGTDTQYF
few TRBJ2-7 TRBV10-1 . TGCGCCAGCAGTGAGAGGTTTTCCTACGAGCAGTACTTC CASSERFSYEQYF
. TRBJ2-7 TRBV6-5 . TGTGCCAGTTGGACGGGGACTTCCTTCGGGAAAACCTCGGACGAGCAGTACTTC CASWTGTSFGKTSDEQYF
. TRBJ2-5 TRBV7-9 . TGTGCCAGCAGCCTAGGGAAGGGGACTCAGCAAGAGACCCAGTACTTC CASSLGKGTQQETQYF
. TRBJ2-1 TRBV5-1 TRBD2 TGCGCCAGCAGCATGCTAGCGGGAGAGGTCAGTGAGCAGTTCTTC CASSMLAGEVSEQFF
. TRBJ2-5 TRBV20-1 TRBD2 TGCAGTGCTTGGGCGGGAGGAGGGGAGACCCAGTACTTC CSAWAGGGETQYF
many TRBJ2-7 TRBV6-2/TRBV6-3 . TGTGCCAGCAGTTACCCCCCCGGGGGACTCCTCTCCTACGAGCAGTACTTC CASSYPPGGLLSYEQYF
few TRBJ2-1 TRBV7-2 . TGTGCCATACCCAAAGAGGGCCACAATGAGCAGTTCTTC CAIPKEGHNEQFF
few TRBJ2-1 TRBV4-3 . TGCGCCAGCAGCCAACAGGGAAGTACGGCGCACAATGAGCAGTTCTTC CASSQQGSTAHNEQFF
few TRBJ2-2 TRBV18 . TGTGCCAGCTCACCTGACACGAACACCGGGGAGCTGTTTTTT CASSPDTNTGELFF
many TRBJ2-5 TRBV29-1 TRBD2 TGCAGCGTTGTAATGGGTAGCGGGAGTACCGAGACCCAGTACTTC CSVVMGSGSTETQYF
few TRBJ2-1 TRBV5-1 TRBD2 TGCGCCAGCAGCATCTATGGGACTAGCGGGAGTGGTGAGCAGTTCTTC CASSIYGTSGSGEQFF
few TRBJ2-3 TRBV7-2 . TGTGCCAGCAGCCGTCGACAGGGAGGAGATACGCAGTATTTT CASSRRQGGDTQYF
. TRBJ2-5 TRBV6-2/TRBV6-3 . TGTGCCAGCAGCTATACTGAAGAGACCCAGTACTTC CASSYTEETQYF
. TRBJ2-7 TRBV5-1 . TGCGCCAGCAGCTTGGCGGCGGAGCAGTACTTC CASSLAAEQYF
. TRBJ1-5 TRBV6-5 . TGTGCCAGTCTCGTGGGAGGCAACAATCAGCCCCAGCATTTT CASLVGGNNQPQHF
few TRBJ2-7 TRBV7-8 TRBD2 TGTGCCAGCAGCTTAGCGGAGCCTAGCGGTCCCTACGAGCAGTACTTC CASSLAEPSGPYEQYF
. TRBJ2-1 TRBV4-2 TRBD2 TGTGCCAGCAGCCAAATGGGGACTAGCGGGAGGCATGAGCAGTTCTTC CASSQMGTSGRHEQFF
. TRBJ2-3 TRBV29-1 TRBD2 TGCAGCGCCAGGACTAGCGGGACGACAGATACGCAGTATTTT CSARTSGTTDTQYF
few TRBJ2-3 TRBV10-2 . TGCGCCAGCAGTGGAGGGGGACAAAGCACAGATACGCAGTATTTT CASSGGGQSTDTQYF
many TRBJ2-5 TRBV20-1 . TGCAGTGCTACGGGGACGGCCCAAGAGACCCAGTACTTC CSATGTAQETQYF
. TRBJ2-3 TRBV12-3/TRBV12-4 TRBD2 TGTGCCAGCAGTAAGACTAGCGTAACAGATACGCAGTATTTT CASSKTSVTDTQYF
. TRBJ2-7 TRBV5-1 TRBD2 TGCGCCAGCAGCGGAACGGGGGGCGAGCAGTACTTC CASSGTGGEQYF
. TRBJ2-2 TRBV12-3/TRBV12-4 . TGTGCCAGCAGTTTGTTGGGTTCGGGGGAGCTGTTTTTT CASSLLGSGELFF
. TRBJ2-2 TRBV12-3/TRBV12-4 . TGTGCCAGCAGTTCAACAGTGACCGGGGAGCTGTTTTTT CASSSTVTGELFF
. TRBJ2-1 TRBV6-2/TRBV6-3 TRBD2 TGTGCCAGCAGTTCTCGGCTAGCGGTTTACAATGAGCAGTTCTTC CASSSRLAVYNEQFF
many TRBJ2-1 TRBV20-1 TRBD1 TGCAGTGCTAGAACAGGGGGCCCTTACAATGAGCAGTTCTTC CSARTGGPYNEQFF
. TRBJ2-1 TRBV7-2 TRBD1 TGTGCCAGCAGCTTGGGGGACAGGGACTTGCATGAGCAGTTCTTC CASSLGDRDLHEQFF
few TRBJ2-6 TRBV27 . TGTGCCAGCAGTGTCCAGCCAGCCCCATCCTCTGGGGCCAACGTCCTGACTTTC CASSVQPAPSSGANVLTF
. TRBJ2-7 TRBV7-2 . TGTGCCAGCAGCTTCTCTCACCCCACCTACGAGCAGTACTTC CASSFSHPTYEQYF
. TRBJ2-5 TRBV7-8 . TGTGCCAGCAGCTCCGAATCTATCGGGACCCAGTACTTC CASSSESIGTQYF
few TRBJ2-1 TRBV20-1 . TGCAGTGCTAGAGTTCTGAATGAGCAGTTCTTC CSARVLNEQFF
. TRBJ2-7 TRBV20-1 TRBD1 TGCAGTGTACCGGGACAGGGATTCGAGCAGTACTTC CSVPGQGFEQYF
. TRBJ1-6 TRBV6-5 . TGTGCCAGCAGTTACTCGATTCTAAAGACTTTACCCCTCCACTTT CASSYSILKTLPLHF
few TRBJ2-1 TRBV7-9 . TGTGCCAGCAGCTTAGCGGCCCTAAATGAGCAGTTCTTC CASSLAALNEQFF
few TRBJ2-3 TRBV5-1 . TGCGCCAGCAGCTTCCAGGGGTTAAGCACAGATACGCAGTATTTT CASSFQGLSTDTQYF
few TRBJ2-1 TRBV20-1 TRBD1 TGCAGTGCGGAAGCGACAGGGCGGTCGAATGAGCAGTTCTTC CSAEATGRSNEQFF
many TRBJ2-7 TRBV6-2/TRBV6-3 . TGTGCCAGCAGTTACTCGTCAAACGGTGCGTACGAGCAGTACTTC CASSYSSNGAYEQYF
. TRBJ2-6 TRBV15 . TGTGCCACCAGCAGAGATAGGAGTGGCTCTGGGGCCAACGTCCTGACTTTC CATSRDRSGSGANVLTF
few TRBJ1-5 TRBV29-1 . TGCAGCGTTGAGTCGGGGGCTGGTCAGCCCCAGCATTTT CSVESGAGQPQHF
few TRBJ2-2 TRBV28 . TGTGCCAGCGTTACCGGGGAGCTGTTTTTT CASVTGELFF
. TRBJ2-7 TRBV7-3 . TGTGCCAGCAGCAAAGGCCCGGGGGACGAGCAGTACTTC CASSKGPGDEQYF
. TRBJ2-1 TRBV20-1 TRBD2 TGCAGTGCTACTAGCGGGGGATTATGGTTCTTC CSATSGGLWFF
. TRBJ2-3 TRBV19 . TGTGCCAGTAGACCTCCCGGGGATACGCAGTATTTT CASRPPGDTQYF
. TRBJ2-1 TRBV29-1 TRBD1 TGCAGCGTCGCCTTTGGGACAGGGGGCAATGAGCAGTTCTTC CSVAFGTGGNEQFF